The 20 T cell receptor beta chains below were found in one sample sequenced in a study of vaccination effects on CD4 cells after COVID-19. This table comes from immunoSEQ multiplex PCR, and its TCRdb copy is limited to in-frame clones, with some not included. The repertoire includes fewer than 30,000 clones, 72% of them detected once, and about 10% sits in the top ten. Their antigens are not known. Sequencing followed a ViraFEST assay step that expanded antigen-specific CD4+ T cells with viral peptide pools. When around 9 days of culture had elapsed, CD4+ T cells were isolated. People in the vaccine group had not been infected with SARS-CoV-2 before, and their nucleocapsid antibodies were negative. Sequencing used CD4+ T cells from PBMCs cultured with SARS-CoV-2 spike peptides, obtained before COVID-19 vaccination. These TCRs come from a human donor who received a COVID-19 vaccine.

The genes are TRBV12-3 or TRBV12-4 and TRBJ2-5; D gene uncertain. Trimming left V 7 bases short and J 3 bases short, with 6 bases between. The CDR3 totals 11 residues. The CDR3, as DNA: TGTGCCAGCATATGGGAAGAGACCCAGTACTTC. This translates into CASIWEETQYF.

This clone was found a few times. V is TRBV6-2 or TRBV6-3 and J is TRBJ2-5, with D possibly TRBD2 on 6 matching bases. V was cut by 5 bases and J by 5 bases, with 21 bases left in between. This CDR3 region has 16 residues. Germline V lookup: CDR1 MNHEY, CDR2 SVGEGT. The CDR3 spells CASSNLGTPHSETQYF. CDR3 nucleotide sequence: TGTGCCAGCAGTAATTTAGGGACTCCTCATTCGGAGACCCAGTACTTC.

This chain joins TRBV5-1 and TRBJ2-7, with D perhaps matching TRBD1 or TRBD2 (5 bases each). This CDR3 spans 14 amino acids. Germline values: CDR1 SGHRS, CDR2 YFSETQ. V was clipped by 3 bases and J by 8 bases, with 18 bases between them. CDR3 sequence: CASSYRDGDVKQYF. CDR3 nucleotide sequence: TGCGCCAGCAGCTACCGGGACGGTGATGTCAAGCAGTACTTC.

The chain links TRBV18 to TRBJ2-3, with D possibly TRBD1 on 5 matching bases. The CDR3 has 15 residues. Per the germline V gene, CDR1 is KGHSH and CDR2 is LQKENI. The ends were cut back, 3 bases at V and 4 bases at J, with 14 bases in the middle. CDR3 nucleotides: TGTGCCAGCTCACCTCGCAGACAGTCGGCAGATACGCAGTATTTT. Translated, it gives CASSPRRQSADTQYF.

The chain combines TRBV6-1 with TRBJ2-7; no definite D call. Trimming cost V 2 bases and J 0 bases, with 20 bases left between them. Germline V gene lookup returns CDR1 MNHNS and CDR2 SASEGT. This CDR3 comprises 18 residues. This chain's CDR3 is CASSESIGKLLRSYEQYF. The CDR3 region has the DNA TGTGCCAGCAGTGAATCCATAGGGAAGTTGCTTCGCTCCTACGAGCAGTACTTC.

The chain carries TRBV5-6 and TRBJ2-2, with D uncertain. V lost 6 bases and J 5 bases, leaving 17 bases between the germline ends. Germline CDR1 and CDR2: SGHDT and YYEEEE. The CDR3 is 15 residues long. CDR3 sequence: CASTKQGMLTGELFF. DNA for the CDR3: TGTGCCAGCACCAAACAAGGGATGTTAACCGGGGAGCTGTTTTTT.

This clone was seen only once. The V gene is TRBV5-1, the J gene TRBJ2-5; 15 nucleotides agree with TRBD2. This CDR3 comprises 15 residues. Losses at the gene ends were 4 bases for V and 3 bases for J; bases not matched to a gene: 1. CDR1 SGHRS and CDR2 YFSETQ come from the germline V gene. CDR3 protein: CASSGLAGGKETQYF. As DNA, the CDR3 is TGCGCCAGCAGCGGACTAGCGGGGGGGAAAGAGACCCAGTACTTC.

V is TRBV6-5 and J is TRBJ2-7; D is perhaps TRBD1 or TRBD2 (5 bases each). Between the trimmed V and J ends, which lost 2 bases and 4 bases, there was a span of 9 bases. Germline lookup yields CDR1 MNHEY and CDR2 SVGAGI. This CDR3 spans 13 amino acids. Written as DNA, the CDR3 is TGTGCCAGCAGTTACGGGGACCGGTACGAGCAGTACTTC. As protein: CASSYGDRYEQYF.

The gene calls are TRBV5-1 and TRBJ2-3; tentatively, D is TRBD1 (6 bases). The CDR3 loop spans 15 amino acids. Trimming stripped 3 bases from V and 0 bases from J, with 11 bases between. CDR1 is SGHRS, CDR2 YFSETQ, per germline. This CDR3 is CASSSQGASTDTQYF. For the CDR3, the DNA is TGCGCCAGCAGCTCACAGGGCGCTAGCACAGATACGCAGTATTTT.

For the CDR3, the DNA is TGTGCCAGCCTTGGGGGAGGGAACGAGCAGTACTTC. The encoded protein is CASLGGGNEQYF. This sequence joins TRBV6-5 and TRBJ2-7, with TRBD2 matching 7 bases. The CDR3 covers 12 residues. Germline V gives CDR1 MNHEY, CDR2 SVGAGI. The trim removed 8 bases at V and 5 bases at J, leaving 6 bases unmatched.

This clone counts as medium-sized (0.01 to 0.1%). This chain connects TRBV2 to TRBJ2-1; 14 bases are a match to TRBD2. CDR3 size: 19 residues. After removal of 0 bases from V and 2 bases from J, the junction contained 6 bases not matched to a gene. Germline assignment: CDR1 SNHLY and CDR2 FYNNEI. CDR3 sequence (DNA): TGTGCCAGCAGTGAAGCAGGGACTAGCGGGAGTGGGGCCTACAATGAGCAGTTCTTC. Translation: CASSEAGTSGSGAYNEQFF.

V is TRBV18 and J is TRBJ1-6, with TRBD1 identical over 12 bases. This CDR3 comprises 14 residues. Germline-derived CDR1 and CDR2 are KGHSH and LQKENI. The V segment lost 3 bases and the J segment 10 bases; nucleotides outside the gene matches: 1. The CDR3 protein is CASSPGTGGSPLHF. The CDR3 coding sequence is TGTGCCAGCTCACCTGGGACAGGGGGCTCACCCCTCCACTTT.

The rearrangement joins TRBV7-9 to TRBJ1-2, with 9 bases identical to TRBD1. From germline, CDR1 is SEHNR and CDR2 FQNEAQ (reference sequence). V lost 5 bases to trimming and J lost 2 bases; unmatched junction nucleotides: 6. The CDR3 extends over 15 amino acids. CDR3 in DNA: TGTGCCAGCAGCCCCACAGGACAGGGGAACTATGGCTACACCTTC. Translation gives CASSPTGQGNYGYTF.

The CDR3 DNA is TGTGCCAGCAGTTTAGTAGGGGTAGACTATGGCTACACCTTC. Protein: CASSLVGVDYGYTF. This chain connects TRBV27 to TRBJ1-2, with a tentative D call TRBD1 (5 bases). CDR1 is MNHEY, CDR2 SMNVEV, per germline (reference sequence). V was trimmed by 2 bases and J by 3 bases, leaving 10 bases between them. This CDR3 is built from 14 residues.

The chain links TRBV30 to TRBJ1-1, with TRBD1 identical over 8 bases. V lost 0 bases to trimming and J lost 4 bases; unmatched junction nucleotides: 7. The V gene's germline CDR1 is GTSNPN and CDR2 SVGIG (reference sequence). The CDR3 is 15 amino acids. The CDR3 sequence: CAWSVKDRGSTEAFF. CDR3 sequence (DNA): TGTGCCTGGAGTGTAAAAGACAGGGGTAGCACTGAAGCTTTCTTT.

The chain employs TRBV3-1 (or the pseudogene TRBV3-2) and TRBJ1-3; D ambiguous. This CDR3 spans 15 amino acids. The V gene's germline CDR1 is LGHDT and CDR2 YNNKEL (reference sequence). The V gene lost 7 bases and the J gene lost 3 bases, with 16 bases spanning the gap. CDR3 region: CASTRGGFRGNTIYF. CDR3 in DNA: TGTGCCAGCACCCGGGGAGGGTTCCGTGGAAACACCATATATTTT.

The chain employs TRBV24-1 and TRBJ2-3, with D uncertain. Trimming cost V 9 bases and J 6 bases, with 9 bases left between them. CDR1 and CDR2 from the germline V gene are KGHDR and SFDVKD. The CDR3 consists of 11 residues. The CDR3 region is CATAGRDTQYF. The CDR3 DNA follows: TGTGCCACCGCAGGTCGGGATACGCAGTATTTT.

This sequence joins TRBV10-3 and TRBJ1-2, with TRBD1 as a possible D gene (6 bases). CDR1 is ENHRY, CDR2 SYGVKD, per germline. Trimming took 3 bases from V and 4 from J, leaving 12 bases between them. The CDR3 is made up of 14 amino acids. CDR3: CAISEPDSSYGYTF. The CDR3, as DNA: TGTGCCATCAGTGAACCGGACAGCTCCTATGGCTACACCTTC.

The V and J genes are TRBV4-1 and TRBJ2-6; D is possibly TRBD1 or TRBD2 (5 bases each). V lost 5 bases, J lost 4 bases, and 9 bases lay in between. Germline CDR1 reads MGHRA; CDR2 reads YSYEKL. The CDR3 is made up of 14 amino acids. CDR3 DNA: TGCGCCAGCAGCGGGACCGGCGGGGCCAACGTCCTGACTTTC. This sequence encodes CASSGTGGANVLTF.

This chain joins TRBV5-1 and TRBJ1-2; the match to TRBD1 covers 8 bases. V lost 4 bases, J lost 3 bases, and 5 bases stayed unmatched. There are 14 residues in the CDR3. Germline V gives CDR1 SGHRS, CDR2 YFSETQ. The DNA for the CDR3 is TGCGCCAGCAGCACCCCGGGACAGGACTATGGCTACACCTTC. Amino acids: CASSTPGQDYGYTF.